This T cell receptor beta chain came from a study of T cell repertoires in cytomegalovirus infection. TCRdb re-analysed the reads in MiXCR, keeping a single row per CDR3 protein. Of hundreds of thousands of distinct CDR3 sequences listed, 35% to 40% are singletons. A few counts support this clonotype. Trimming took 4 bases from V and 1 from J, leaving 29 bases between them. Germline V gives CDR1 SGHVS, CDR2 FQNEAQ. CDR3 size: 20 residues. This chain joins TRBV7-8 and TRBJ2-7; possible D gene TRBD2, 6 bases. Material: PBMCs. This clonotype originated in a human donor in good health (CMV status not recorded). Some clones in this sample may be carry-over from other donors' samples. The CDR3 nucleotides read TGTGCCAGCAGCTCCGACGGAGGGGCTCGCTCGGGTTGGGATTCCTACGAGCAGTACTTC. Translating it yields CASSSDGGARSGWDSYEQYF.